The 3 T cell receptor beta chains reported below all come from one sample, sequenced in a study of T cell responses to AZD1222 COVID-19 vaccine. The assay was immunoSEQ multiplex PCR, and TCRdb's table has in-frame clones only and misses some. The repertoire holds some 140,000 clones, with around 90% as singletons. The sample in question was peripheral blood, obtained on day 0 of AZD1222 vaccination. The source is an adult in good health.

The chain recombines TRBV2 with TRBJ1-5, with D possibly being TRBD1 (6 bases). Germline values: CDR1 SNHLY, CDR2 FYNNEI. The V gene lost 4 bases and the J gene lost 1 base, with 11 bases spanning the gap. The CDR3 has 15 amino acids. CDR3 nucleotides: TGTGCCAGCAGTGTGGGGACATTAAGCAATCAGCCCCAGCATTTT. This codes for CASSVGTLSNQPQHF.

The V and J genes are TRBV5-1 and TRBJ2-1, with D possibly TRBD2 on 5 matching bases. CDR1 SGHRS and CDR2 YFSETQ come from the germline V gene. The ends were cut back, 1 base at V and 9 bases at J, with 11 bases in the middle. This CDR3 region has 13 residues. The CDR3, as DNA: TGCGCCAGCAGCTTGCGGGGTCAGACTGAGCAGTTCTTC. Amino acids: CASSLRGQTEQFF.

This clone was detected only once. The chain combines TRBV9 with TRBJ1-1; D is uncertain. The length of the CDR3 is 13 residues. Trimming pared 4 bases from V and 3 bases from J, leaving 10 bases between. Germline V CDR1 and CDR2: SGDLS, YYNGEE. CDR3 in DNA: TGTGCCAGCAGCCCTCATGAGGACACTGAAGCTTTCTTT. As protein: CASSPHEDTEAFF.